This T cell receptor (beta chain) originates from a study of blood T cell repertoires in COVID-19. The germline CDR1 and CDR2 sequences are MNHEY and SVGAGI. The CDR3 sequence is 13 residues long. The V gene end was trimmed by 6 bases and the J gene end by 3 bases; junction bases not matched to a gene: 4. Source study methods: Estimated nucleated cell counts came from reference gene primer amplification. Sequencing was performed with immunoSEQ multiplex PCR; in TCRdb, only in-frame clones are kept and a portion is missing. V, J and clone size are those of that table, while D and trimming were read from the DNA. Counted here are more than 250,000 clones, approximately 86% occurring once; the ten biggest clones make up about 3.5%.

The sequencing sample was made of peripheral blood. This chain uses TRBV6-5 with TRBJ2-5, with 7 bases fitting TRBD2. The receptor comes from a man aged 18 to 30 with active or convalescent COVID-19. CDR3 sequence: CASRPGTKETQYF. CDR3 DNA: TGTGCCAGCAGACCCGGGACTAAAGAGACCCAGTACTTC.